This TCR beta chain came from a study of T cell responses to AZD1222 COVID-19 vaccine. Study-wide points: Samples come after the peak T cell response, not at day 14.

This clone has a handful of counts. The antigen is undetermined. V dropped 3 bases and J dropped 3; count of bases not matched to a gene: 9. Germline CDR1 is LNHDA and CDR2 is SQIVND (reference sequence). The CDR3 loop spans 17 amino acids. Some clones are missing from TCRdb's copy, which holds only in-frame ones; the method was immunoSEQ multiplex PCR. The sample has some 120,000 clones, around 90% seen once. The sample consisted of peripheral blood, taken on day 0 of AZD1222 vaccination. This rearrangement joins TRBV19 to TRBJ1-1; 11 bases are a match to TRBD1. This clonotype was sampled from an adult in good health. The CDR3, as DNA: TGTGCCAGTAGTATTGGACAGGGGGCCCTTCAGGACACTGAAGCTTTCTTT. This translates into CASSIGQGALQDTEAFF.